This T cell receptor beta chain was identified during a study of cytomegalovirus exposure and HLA in healthy donors. This table comes from immunoSEQ multiplex PCR, and its TCRdb copy is limited to in-frame clones, with some not included. The sample includes under 200,000 clones, about nine tenths seen only once; the top ten take under 4.5%. Trimming shortened V by 6 bases and J by 1 base, and 12 bases separated the two germline ends. The germline gives CDR1 MNHEY, CDR2 SMNVEV (reference sequence). The CDR3 sequence is 15 residues long. Concerning this clone: Its specificity is unknown.

The donors were in the roughly 110-subject validation cohort; that cohort was separate from the roughly 620-subject first cohort. General observations from the study: Cytomegalovirus-associated status was assigned to fewer than 200 TCR beta chains. The tendency of first-cohort TCR clusters to co-occur in the 120 validation repertoires was the finding of a later analysis. There were some public TCRs occurring in many donors, but most TCR sequences were rare.

The source is a man aged 18 to 30 in good health and CMV-seropositive. This chain connects TRBV27 to TRBJ2-2, with a weak D call TRBD1 (5 bases). Sequencing used PBMCs. DNA of the CDR3: TGTGCCAGCAGGCTCGATGACAGGAACACCGGGGAGCTGTTTTTT. Translation: CASRLDDRNTGELFF.